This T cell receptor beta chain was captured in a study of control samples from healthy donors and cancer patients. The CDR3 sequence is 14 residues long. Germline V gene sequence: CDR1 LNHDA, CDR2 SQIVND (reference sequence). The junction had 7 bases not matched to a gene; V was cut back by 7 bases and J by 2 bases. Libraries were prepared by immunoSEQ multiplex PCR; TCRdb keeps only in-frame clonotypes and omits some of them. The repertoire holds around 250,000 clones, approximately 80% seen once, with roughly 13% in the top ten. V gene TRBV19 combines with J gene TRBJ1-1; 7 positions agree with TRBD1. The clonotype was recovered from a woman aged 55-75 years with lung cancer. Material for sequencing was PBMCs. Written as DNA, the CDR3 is TGTGCCAGTACCCTGACAGGGTTTAACACTGAAGCTTTCTTT. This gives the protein CASTLTGFNTEAFF. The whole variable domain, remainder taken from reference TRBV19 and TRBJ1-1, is DGGITQSPKYLFRKEGQNVTLSCEQNLNHDAMYWYRQDPGQGLRLIYYSQIVNDFQKGDIAEGYSVSREKKESFPLTVTSAQKNPTAFYLCASTLTGFNTEAFFGQGTRLTVV.